This T cell receptor (beta chain) is drawn from a study of Graves' ophthalmopathy and Graves' hyperthyroidism. Overall study findings and caveats: In blood appeared most of the expanded thyroid clonotypes whose frequency exceeded 0.001. Ophthalmopathy versus stable hyperthyroidism: 13-signature model gave under 90% sensitivity, less than 82% specificity. Ophthalmopathy progression cases were predicted by the model with 70% to 71% sensitivity and more than 72% specificity.

V shed 6 bases, J shed 4 bases, and the junction held 15 bases outside the gene matches. This CDR3 comprises 16 residues. Other autoimmune diseases, uncontrolled infections, pregnancy or lactation led to the exclusion of patients. Scientists amplified the TCR beta CDR3 regions from RNA transcripts. First-round RT-PCR with HTBI primers preceded a second-round multiplex PCR. One entry per CDR3 protein, called by TCRdb with MiXCR from the multiplex PCR reads. The sample has fewer than 650,000 distinct CDR3 sequences, approximately 22% seen once. This clonotype was counted at least ten times. Its antigen is still unknown.

The rearrangement links TRBV12-3 or TRBV12-4 to TRBJ2-7; 7 nucleotides align to TRBD1. What was sequenced was peripheral blood. This TCR was sampled from a woman in her late teens or twenties with stable Graves' hyperthyroidism. Some clones in this sample may be carry-over from other donors' samples. As DNA, the CDR3 is TGTGCCAGCAGCAGAGACAGGGCCGCTGGATTATACGAGCAGTACTTC. This gives the protein CASSRDRAAGLYEQYF.